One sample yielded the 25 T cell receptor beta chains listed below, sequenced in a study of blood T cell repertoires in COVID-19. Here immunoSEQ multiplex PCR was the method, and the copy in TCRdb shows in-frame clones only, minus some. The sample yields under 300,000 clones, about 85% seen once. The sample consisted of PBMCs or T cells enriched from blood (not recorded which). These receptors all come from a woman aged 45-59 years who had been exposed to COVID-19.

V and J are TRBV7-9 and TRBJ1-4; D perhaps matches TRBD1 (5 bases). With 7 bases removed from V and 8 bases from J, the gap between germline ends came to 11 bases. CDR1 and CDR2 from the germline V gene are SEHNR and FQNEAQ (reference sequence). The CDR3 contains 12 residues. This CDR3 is CASTTGGEKLFF. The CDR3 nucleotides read TGTGCCAGCACAACAGGCGGAGAAAAACTGTTTTTT.

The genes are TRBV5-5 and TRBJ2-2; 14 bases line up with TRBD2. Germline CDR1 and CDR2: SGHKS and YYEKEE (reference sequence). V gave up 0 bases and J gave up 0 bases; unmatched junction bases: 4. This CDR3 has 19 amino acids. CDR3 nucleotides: TGTGCCAGCAGCTTGGTGGGGACTAGCGGGGGAACGAACACCGGGGAGCTGTTTTTT. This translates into CASSLVGTSGGTNTGELFF.

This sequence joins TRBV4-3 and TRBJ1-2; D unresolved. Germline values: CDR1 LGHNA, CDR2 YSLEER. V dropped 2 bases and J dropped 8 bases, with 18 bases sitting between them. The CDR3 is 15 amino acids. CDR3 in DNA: TGCGCCAGCAGCCAAAATGTAAGACATTCGGGAGGCTACACCTTC. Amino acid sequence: CASSQNVRHSGGYTF.

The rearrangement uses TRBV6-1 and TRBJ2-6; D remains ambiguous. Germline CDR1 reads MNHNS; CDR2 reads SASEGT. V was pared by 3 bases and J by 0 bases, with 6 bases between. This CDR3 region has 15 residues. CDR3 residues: CASSEVSSGANVLTF. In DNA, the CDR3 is TGTGCCAGCAGTGAGGTTAGCTCTGGGGCCAACGTCCTGACTTTC.

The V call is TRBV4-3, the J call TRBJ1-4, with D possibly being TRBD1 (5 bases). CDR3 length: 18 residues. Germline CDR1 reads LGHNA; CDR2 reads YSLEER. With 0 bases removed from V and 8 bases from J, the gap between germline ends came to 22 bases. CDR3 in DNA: TGCGCCAGCAGCCAAGAAGGGGCTTTATCTCGGGCGGGGGAAAAACTGTTTTTT. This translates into CASSQEGALSRAGEKLFF.

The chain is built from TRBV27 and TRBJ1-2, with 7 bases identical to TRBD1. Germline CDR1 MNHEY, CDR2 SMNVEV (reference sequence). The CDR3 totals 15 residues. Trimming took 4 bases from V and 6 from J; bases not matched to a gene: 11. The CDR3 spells CASSSGQRNYNGYTF. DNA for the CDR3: TGTGCCAGCAGTTCGGGACAGCGAAATTACAATGGCTACACCTTC.

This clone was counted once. The CDR3 is CSALRQGTEAFF. CDR3 DNA: TGCAGCGCGTTGCGGCAGGGCACTGAAGCTTTCTTT. The chain combines TRBV29-1 with TRBJ1-1; weak D call: TRBD1 (5 bases). The CDR3 runs 12 residues. Germline V CDR1 and CDR2: SQVTM, ANQGSEA. Trimming pared 7 bases from V and 4 bases from J, leaving 13 bases between.

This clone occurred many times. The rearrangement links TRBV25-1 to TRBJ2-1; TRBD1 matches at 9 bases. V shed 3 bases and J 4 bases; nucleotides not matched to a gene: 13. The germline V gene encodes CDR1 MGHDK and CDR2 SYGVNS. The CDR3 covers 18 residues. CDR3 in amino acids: CASSDSNWGQGHYNEQFF. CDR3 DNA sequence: TGTGCCAGCAGTGACTCTAATTGGGGACAGGGACATTACAATGAGCAGTTCTTC.

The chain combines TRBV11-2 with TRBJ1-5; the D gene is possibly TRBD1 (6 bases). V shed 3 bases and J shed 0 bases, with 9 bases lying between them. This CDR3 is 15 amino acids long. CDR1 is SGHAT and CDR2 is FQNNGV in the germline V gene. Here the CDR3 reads CASSLGHYSNQPQHF. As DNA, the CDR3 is TGTGCCAGCAGCTTGGGACATTATAGCAATCAGCCCCAGCATTTT. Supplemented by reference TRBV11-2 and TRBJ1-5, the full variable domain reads EAGVAQSPRYKIIEKRQSVAFWCNPISGHATLYWYQQILGQGPKLLIQFQNNGVVDDSQLPKDRFSAERLKGVDSTLKIQPAKLEDSAVYLCASSLGHYSNQPQHFGDGTRLSIL.

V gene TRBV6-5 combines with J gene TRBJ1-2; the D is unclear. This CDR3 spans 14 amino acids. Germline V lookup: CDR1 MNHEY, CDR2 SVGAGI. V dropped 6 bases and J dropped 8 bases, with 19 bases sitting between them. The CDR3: CASRAYPPTKGYTF. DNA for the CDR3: TGTGCCAGCAGAGCATACCCTCCAACTAAGGGCTACACCTTC.

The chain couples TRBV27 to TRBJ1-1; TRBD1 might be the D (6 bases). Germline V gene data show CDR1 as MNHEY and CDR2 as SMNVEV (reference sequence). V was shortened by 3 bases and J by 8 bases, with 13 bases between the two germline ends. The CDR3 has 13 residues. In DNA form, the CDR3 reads TGTGCCAGCAGTTTTCATACAGGGCAGGAAGCTTTCTTT. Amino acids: CASSFHTGQEAFF.

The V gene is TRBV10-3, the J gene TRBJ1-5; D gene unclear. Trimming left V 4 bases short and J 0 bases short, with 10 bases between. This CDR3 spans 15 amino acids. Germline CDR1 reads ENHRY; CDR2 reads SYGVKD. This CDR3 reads CAISGDIYSNQPQHF. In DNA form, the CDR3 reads TGTGCCATCAGTGGTGACATTTATAGCAATCAGCCCCAGCATTTT.

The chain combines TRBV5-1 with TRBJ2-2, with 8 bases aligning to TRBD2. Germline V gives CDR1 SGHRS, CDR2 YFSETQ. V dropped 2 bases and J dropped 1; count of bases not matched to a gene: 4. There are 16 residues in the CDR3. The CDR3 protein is CASSFAAGGNTGELFF. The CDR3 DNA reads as TGCGCCAGCAGCTTCGCTGCGGGGGGGAACACCGGGGAGCTGTTTTTT.

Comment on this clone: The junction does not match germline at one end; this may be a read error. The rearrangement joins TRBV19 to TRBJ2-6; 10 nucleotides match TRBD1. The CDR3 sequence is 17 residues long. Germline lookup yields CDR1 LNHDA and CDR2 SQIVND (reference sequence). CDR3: CASSLDRGLSGANVLTF. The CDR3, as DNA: TGTGCCAGTAGTTTAGACAGGGGGCTCTCTGGGGCCAACGTCCTGACTTTC.

In nucleotides, the CDR3 is TGCGCCAGCAGCTTCGGGACACCAGGGGGAAACACCATATATTTT. It is translated as CASSFGTPGGNTIYF. The chain joins TRBV5-1 to TRBJ1-3; D possibly corresponds to TRBD1 (6 bases). The germline gives CDR1 SGHRS, CDR2 YFSETQ. CDR3 size: 15 residues. Trimming left V 2 bases short and J 4 bases short, with 13 bases between. The whole variable domain, remainder taken from reference TRBV5-1 and TRBJ1-3, is KAGVTQTPRYLIKTRGQQVTLSCSPISGHRSVSWYQQTPGQGLQFLFEYFSETQRNKGNFPGRFSGRQFSNSRSEMNVSTLELGDSALYLCASSFGTPGGNTIYFGEGSWLTVV.

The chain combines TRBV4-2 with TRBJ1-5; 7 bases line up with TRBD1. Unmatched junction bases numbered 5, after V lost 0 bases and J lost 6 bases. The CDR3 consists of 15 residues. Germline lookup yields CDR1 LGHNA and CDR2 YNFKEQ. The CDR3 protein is CASSQDLGGLQPQHF. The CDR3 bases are TGTGCCAGCAGCCAAGATTTAGGGGGCCTTCAGCCCCAGCATTTT.

CDR3 sequence: CASSYRQPNSPLHF. CDR3 DNA: TGTGCCAGCAGTTACCGACAGCCTAATTCACCCCTCCACTTT. The V call is TRBV6-5, the J call TRBJ1-6, with a tentative D call TRBD1 (5 bases). CDR3 length equals 14 residues. V lost 2 bases and J lost 6, with 8 bases in between. In germline, CDR1 is MNHEY, CDR2 SVGAGI.

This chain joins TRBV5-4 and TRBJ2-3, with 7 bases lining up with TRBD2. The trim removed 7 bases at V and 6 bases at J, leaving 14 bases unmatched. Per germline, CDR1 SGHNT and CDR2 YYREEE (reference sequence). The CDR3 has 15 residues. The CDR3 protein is CASGMVGGGEDTQYF. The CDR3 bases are TGTGCCAGCGGCATGGTGGGGGGGGGAGAGGATACGCAGTATTTT.

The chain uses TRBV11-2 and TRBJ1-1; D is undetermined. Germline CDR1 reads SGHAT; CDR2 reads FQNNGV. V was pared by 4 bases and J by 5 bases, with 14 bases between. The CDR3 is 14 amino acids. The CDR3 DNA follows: TGTGCCAGCAGCTCCCCAGGTATTCAGACTGAAGCTTTCTTT. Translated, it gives CASSSPGIQTEAFF.

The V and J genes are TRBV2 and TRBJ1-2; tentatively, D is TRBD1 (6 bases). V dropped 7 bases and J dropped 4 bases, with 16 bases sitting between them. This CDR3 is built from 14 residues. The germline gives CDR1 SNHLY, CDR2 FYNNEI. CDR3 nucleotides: TGTGCCAGCATTCCAGGGGAGGGGAGCTATGGCTACACCTTC. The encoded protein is CASIPGEGSYGYTF.

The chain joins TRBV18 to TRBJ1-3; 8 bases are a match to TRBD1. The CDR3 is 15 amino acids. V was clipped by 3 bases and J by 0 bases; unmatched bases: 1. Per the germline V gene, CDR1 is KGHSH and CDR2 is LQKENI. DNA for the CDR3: TGTGCCAGCTCACCGACAGGGGCCTCTGGAAACACCATATATTTT. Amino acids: CASSPTGASGNTIYF.

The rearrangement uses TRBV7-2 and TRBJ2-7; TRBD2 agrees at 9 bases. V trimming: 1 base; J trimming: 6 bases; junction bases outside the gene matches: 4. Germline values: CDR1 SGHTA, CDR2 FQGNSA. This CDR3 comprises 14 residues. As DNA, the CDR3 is TGTGCCAGCAGCTTAGTGCGGGGGGGCGGCGAGCAGTACTTC. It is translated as CASSLVRGGGEQYF.

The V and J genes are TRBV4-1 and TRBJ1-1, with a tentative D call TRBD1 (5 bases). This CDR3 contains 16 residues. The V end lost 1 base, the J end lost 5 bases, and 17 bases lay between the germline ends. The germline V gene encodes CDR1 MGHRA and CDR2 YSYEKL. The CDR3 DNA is TGCGCCAGCAGCCAAGTCCCCGTCCTGGGGGGGACTGAAGCTTTCTTT. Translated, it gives CASSQVPVLGGTEAFF.

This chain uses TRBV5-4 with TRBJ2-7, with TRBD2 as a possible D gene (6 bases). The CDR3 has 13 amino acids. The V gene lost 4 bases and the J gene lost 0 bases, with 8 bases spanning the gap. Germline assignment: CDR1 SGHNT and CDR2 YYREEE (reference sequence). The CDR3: CASSPDYSYEQYF. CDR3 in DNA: TGTGCCAGCAGCCCGGACTACTCCTACGAGCAGTACTTC.

CDR3 sequence reads: CASSQGEGIQPQHF. DNA of the CDR3: TGTGCCAGCAGCCAAGGGGAGGGTATCCAGCCCCAGCATTTT. The genes are TRBV7-9 and TRBJ1-5, with D perhaps TRBD1 (5 bases). The germline V and J ends were trimmed by 5 bases and 7 bases, with 15 bases remaining between them. Germline values: CDR1 SEHNR, CDR2 FQNEAQ (reference sequence). The CDR3 has 14 residues.